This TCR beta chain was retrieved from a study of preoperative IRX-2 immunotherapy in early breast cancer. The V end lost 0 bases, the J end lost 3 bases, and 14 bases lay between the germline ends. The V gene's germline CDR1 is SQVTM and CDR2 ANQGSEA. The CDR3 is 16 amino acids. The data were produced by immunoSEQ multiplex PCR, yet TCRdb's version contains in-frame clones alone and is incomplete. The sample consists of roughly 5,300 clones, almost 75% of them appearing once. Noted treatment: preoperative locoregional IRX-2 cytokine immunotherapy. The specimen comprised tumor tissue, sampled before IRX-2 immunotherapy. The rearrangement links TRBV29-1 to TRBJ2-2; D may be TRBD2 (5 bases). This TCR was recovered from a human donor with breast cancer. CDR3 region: CSVEDLTLRDTGELFF. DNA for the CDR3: TGCAGCGTTGAAGACCTGACTCTGAGGGACACCGGGGAGCTGTTTTTT.